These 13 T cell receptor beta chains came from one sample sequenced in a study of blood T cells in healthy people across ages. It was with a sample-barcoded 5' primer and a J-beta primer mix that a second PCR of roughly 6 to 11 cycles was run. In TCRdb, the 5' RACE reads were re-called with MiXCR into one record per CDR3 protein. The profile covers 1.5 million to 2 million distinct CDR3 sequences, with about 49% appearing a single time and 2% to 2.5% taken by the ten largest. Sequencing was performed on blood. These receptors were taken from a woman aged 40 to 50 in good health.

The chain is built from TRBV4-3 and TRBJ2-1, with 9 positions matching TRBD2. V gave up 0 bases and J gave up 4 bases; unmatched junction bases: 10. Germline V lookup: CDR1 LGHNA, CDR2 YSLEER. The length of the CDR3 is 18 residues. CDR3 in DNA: TGCGCCAGCAGCCAAGATCGGGCGGGGGGGCCTCTTTACAATGAGCAGTTCTTC. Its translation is CASSQDRAGGPLYNEQFF.

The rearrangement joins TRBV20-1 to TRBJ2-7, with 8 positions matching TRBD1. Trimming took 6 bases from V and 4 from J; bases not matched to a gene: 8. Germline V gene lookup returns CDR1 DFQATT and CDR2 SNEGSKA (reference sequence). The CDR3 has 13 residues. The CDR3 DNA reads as TGCAGTGCCAGTACAGGGGGGATGTACGAGCAGTACTTC. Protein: CSASTGGMYEQYF.

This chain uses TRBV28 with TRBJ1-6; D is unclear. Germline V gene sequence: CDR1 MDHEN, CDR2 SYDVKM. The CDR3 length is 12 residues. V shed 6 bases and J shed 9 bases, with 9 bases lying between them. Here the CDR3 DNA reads TGTGCCAGCAGGGAAGCTGGTTCACCCCTCCACTTT. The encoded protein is CASREAGSPLHF.

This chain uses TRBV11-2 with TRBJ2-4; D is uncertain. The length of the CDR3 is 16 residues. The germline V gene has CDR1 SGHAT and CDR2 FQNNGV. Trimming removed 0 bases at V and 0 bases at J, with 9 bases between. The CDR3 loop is CASSLEYSGAKNIQYF. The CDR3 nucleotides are TGTGCCAGCAGCTTAGAATATTCGGGAGCCAAAAACATTCAGTACTTC.

In nucleotides, the CDR3 is TGTGCCAGCAGCGGAAACAGGGAGGGTAAAGAAAAACTGTTTTTT. Encoded protein: CASSGNREGKEKLFF. V and J are TRBV9 and TRBJ1-4; TRBD1 might be the D (6 bases). Trimming removed 3 bases at V and 8 bases at J, with 17 bases between. This CDR3 is built from 15 residues. The germline CDR1 and CDR2 sequences are SGDLS and YYNGEE.

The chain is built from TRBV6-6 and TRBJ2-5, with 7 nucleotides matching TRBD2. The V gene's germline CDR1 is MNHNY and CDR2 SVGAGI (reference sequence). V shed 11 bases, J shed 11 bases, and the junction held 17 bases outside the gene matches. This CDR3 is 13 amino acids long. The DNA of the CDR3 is TGTGCCGGCGGGGGTGACAGCCCAATTGGGCAGTACTTC. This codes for CAGGGDSPIGQYF.

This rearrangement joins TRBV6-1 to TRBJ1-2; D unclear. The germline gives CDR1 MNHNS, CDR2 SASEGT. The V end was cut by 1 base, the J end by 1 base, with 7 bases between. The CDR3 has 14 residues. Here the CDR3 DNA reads TGTGCCAGCAGTGAAGGGGAGTATAACTATGGCTACACCTTC. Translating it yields CASSEGEYNYGYTF.

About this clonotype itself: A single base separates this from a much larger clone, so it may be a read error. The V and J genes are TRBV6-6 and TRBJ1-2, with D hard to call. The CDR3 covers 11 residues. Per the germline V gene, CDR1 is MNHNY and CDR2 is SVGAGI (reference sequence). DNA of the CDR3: TGTGCCGGCAGCCCAGAGGGCGGCTACACCTTC. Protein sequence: CAGSPEGGYTF.

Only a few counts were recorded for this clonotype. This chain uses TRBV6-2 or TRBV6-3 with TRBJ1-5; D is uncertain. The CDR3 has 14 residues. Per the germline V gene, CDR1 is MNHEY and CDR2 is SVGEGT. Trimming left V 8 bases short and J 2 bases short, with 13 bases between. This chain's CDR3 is CASSWQSGNQPQHF. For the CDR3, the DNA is TGTGCCAGCTCGTGGCAGTCTGGCAATCAGCCCCAGCATTTT.

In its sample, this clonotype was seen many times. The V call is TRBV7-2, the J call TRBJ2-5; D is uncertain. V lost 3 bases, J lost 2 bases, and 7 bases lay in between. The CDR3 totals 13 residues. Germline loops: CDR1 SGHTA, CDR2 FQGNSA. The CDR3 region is CASSLAAQETQYF. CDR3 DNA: TGTGCCAGCAGCTTGGCGGCTCAAGAGACCCAGTACTTC.

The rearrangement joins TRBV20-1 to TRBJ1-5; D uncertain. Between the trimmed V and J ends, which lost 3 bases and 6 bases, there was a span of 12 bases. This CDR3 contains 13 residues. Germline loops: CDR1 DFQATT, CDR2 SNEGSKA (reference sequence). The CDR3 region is CSASRRGGQPQHF. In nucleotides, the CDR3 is TGCAGTGCTAGCAGGCGTGGAGGTCAGCCCCAGCATTTT.

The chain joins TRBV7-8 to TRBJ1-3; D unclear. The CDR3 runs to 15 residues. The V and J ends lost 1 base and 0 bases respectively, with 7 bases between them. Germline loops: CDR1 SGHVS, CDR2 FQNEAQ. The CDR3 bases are TGTGCCAGCAGCTTAGATAGGGTCTCTGGAAACACCATATATTTT. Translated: CASSLDRVSGNTIYF.

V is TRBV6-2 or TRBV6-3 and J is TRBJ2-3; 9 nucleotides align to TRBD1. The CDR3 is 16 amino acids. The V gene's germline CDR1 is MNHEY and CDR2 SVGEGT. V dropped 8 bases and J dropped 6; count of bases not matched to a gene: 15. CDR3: CASDTARDRVLDTQYF. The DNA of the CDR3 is TGTGCCAGCGATACAGCACGGGACAGGGTTCTGGATACGCAGTATTTT.